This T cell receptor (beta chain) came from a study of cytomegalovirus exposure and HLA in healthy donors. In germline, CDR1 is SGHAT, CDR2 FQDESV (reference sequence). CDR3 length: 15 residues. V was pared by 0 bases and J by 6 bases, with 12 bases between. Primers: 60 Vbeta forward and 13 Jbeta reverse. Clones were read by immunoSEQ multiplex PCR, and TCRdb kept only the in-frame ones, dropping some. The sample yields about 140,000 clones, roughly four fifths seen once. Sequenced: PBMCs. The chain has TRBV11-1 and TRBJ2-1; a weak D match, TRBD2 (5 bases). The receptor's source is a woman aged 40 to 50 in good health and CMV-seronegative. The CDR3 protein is CASSLAWETINEQFF. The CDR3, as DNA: TGTGCCAGCAGCTTAGCGTGGGAGACCATCAATGAGCAGTTCTTC.